Detailed here is one T cell receptor beta chain. Sequencing used immunoSEQ multiplex PCR; TCRdb keeps in-frame clones, though not all of them. The sample lists about 35,000 clones; 70% to 85% were seen once. Per the germline V gene, CDR1 is GTSNPN and CDR2 is SVGIG (reference sequence). The trim removed 3 bases at V and 8 bases at J, leaving 6 bases unmatched. There are 12 residues in the CDR3. The data stem from a study of T cells in narcolepsy. The wider study: Donors had narcolepsy type 1 or type 2, or were healthy controls.

This receptor was identified in a human donor in good health. The sample comprised memory (CD45RA-) CD4+ T cells from blood. This chain joins TRBV30 and TRBJ1-2, with TRBD1 identical over 7 bases. CDR3 nucleotides: TGTGCCTGGAGATCGCAGGGGGTCGGCTACACCTTC. It specifies CAWRSQGVGYTF.